The next 24 T cell receptor beta chains were all read from a single sample in a study of T cells after posttransplantation cyclophosphamide. Profiled with immunoSEQ multiplex PCR; TCRdb holds only in-frame clones, not every one. Among about 24,000 clones, roughly 82% were seen once, and the ten largest hold roughly 6.3%. Source material: PBMCs. The receptors come from a woman in her sixties or seventies with a blood cancer, CMV-positive, and with a related stem cell donor.

The chain is built from TRBV9 and TRBJ2-3; weak D call: TRBD1 (5 bases). This CDR3 contains 15 residues. Trimming took 2 bases from V and 5 from J, leaving 15 bases between them. Germline assignment: CDR1 SGDLS and CDR2 YYNGEE. CDR3 DNA sequence: TGTGCCAGCAGCGTCCAGGGAACCGGAATAGATACGCAGTATTTT. This encodes CASSVQGTGIDTQYF. The full variable domain, completed using reference TRBV9 and TRBJ2-3, is DSGVTQTPKHLITATGQRVTLRCSPRSGDLSVYWYQQSLDQGLQFLIQYYNGEERAKGNILERFSAQQFPDLHSELNLSSLELGDSALYFCASSVQGTGIDTQYFGPGTRLTVL.

This clone has more than one count but fewer than ten. V usage is TRBV7-8 and J usage is TRBJ2-5; D is unresolved. With 3 bases removed from V and 0 bases from J, the gap between germline ends came to 14 bases. CDR3 length: 16 amino acids. The V gene's germline CDR1 is SGHVS and CDR2 FQNEAQ. Here the CDR3 reads CASSFTYVRYQETQYF. The CDR3 nucleotides are TGTGCCAGCAGCTTCACTTATGTCCGGTACCAAGAGACCCAGTACTTC. Filled out from reference TRBV7-8 and TRBJ2-5, the complete variable domain reads GAGVSQSPRYKVAKRGQDVALRCDPISGHVSLFWYQQALGQGPEFLTYFQNEAQLDKSGLPSDRFFAERPEGSVSTLKIQRTQQEDSAVYLCASSFTYVRYQETQYFGPGTRLLVL.

The CDR3 reads CASSEGQVKSTEAFF. The CDR3 bases are TGTGCCAGCAGTGAGGGACAGGTCAAGTCTACTGAAGCTTTCTTT. The genes are TRBV25-1 and TRBJ1-1, with TRBD1 identical over 8 bases. CDR3 length equals 15 residues. Per germline, CDR1 MGHDK and CDR2 SYGVNS. The J segment lost 5 bases and the V segment lost 3 bases, leaving 8 bases of the junction unmatched.

V is TRBV7-9 and J is TRBJ2-2; 7 nucleotides align to TRBD2. Germline V gene sequence: CDR1 SEHNR, CDR2 FQNEAQ (reference sequence). V lost 1 base to trimming and J lost 4 bases; unmatched junction nucleotides: 3. The CDR3 has 15 amino acids. CDR3 bases: TGTGCCAGCAGCTTAGGTCTAGCGGTCACCGGGGAGCTGTTTTTT. This encodes CASSLGLAVTGELFF.

V usage is TRBV7-9 and J usage is TRBJ2-1, with D tentatively TRBD1 (6 bases). The CDR3 covers 14 residues. In germline, CDR1 is SEHNR, CDR2 FQNEAQ (reference sequence). V gave up 1 base and J gave up 9 bases, with 13 bases separating them. CDR3 protein: CASSLGQGPSEQFF. The DNA for the CDR3 is TGTGCCAGCAGCTTAGGGCAGGGGCCTTCTGAGCAGTTCTTC.

This chain uses TRBV9 with TRBJ2-5; weak D call: TRBD1 (5 bases). There are 13 residues in the CDR3. V lost 4 bases to trimming and J lost 5 bases, with 12 bases between them. The germline V gene encodes CDR1 SGDLS and CDR2 YYNGEE. The CDR3 sequence is CASSLGPLETQYF. The CDR3 nucleotides are TGTGCCAGCAGCCTGGGGCCGCTGGAGACCCAGTACTTC. Combining the CDR3 with reference TRBV9 and TRBJ2-5 gives the whole variable domain DSGVTQTPKHLITATGQRVTLRCSPRSGDLSVYWYQQSLDQGLQFLIQYYNGEERAKGNILERFSAQQFPDLHSELNLSSLELGDSALYFCASSLGPLETQYFGPGTRLLVL.

The chain carries TRBV2 and TRBJ2-5, with 9 positions matching TRBD2. The CDR3 spans 13 residues. J was trimmed by 2 bases and V by 8 bases; bases with no gene match: 3. Germline V gives CDR1 SNHLY, CDR2 FYNNEI. The CDR3: CASQTSGQETQYF. The DNA for the CDR3 is TGTGCCAGCCAGACTAGCGGTCAAGAGACCCAGTACTTC.

This clone was detected only once. The CDR3 sequence is CASSPPGVDYEQYF. In DNA form, the CDR3 reads TGTGCCAGCTCACCACCAGGGGTTGACTACGAGCAGTACTTC. The V gene is TRBV18, the J gene TRBJ2-7, with TRBD1 as a possible D gene (5 bases). Germline-derived CDR1 and CDR2 are KGHSH and LQKENI. Trimming cost V 0 bases and J 3 bases, with 9 bases left between them. CDR3 length equals 14 residues.

This rearrangement joins TRBV9 to TRBJ2-7; 9 bases line up with TRBD1. The CDR3 extends over 15 amino acids. V gave up 4 bases and J gave up 1 base; unmatched junction bases: 6. From germline, CDR1 is SGDLS and CDR2 YYNGEE. The CDR3 bases are TGTGCCAGCAGCCAACAGGGGGCAGGGTCCTACGAGCAGTACTTC. It is translated as CASSQQGAGSYEQYF.

The chain uses TRBV30 and TRBJ2-3, with unresolved D. CDR3 length: 11 residues. V was trimmed by 2 bases and J by 5 bases, leaving 5 bases between them. Germline loops: CDR1 GTSNPN, CDR2 SVGIG (reference sequence). The CDR3 DNA follows: TGTGCCTGGAGTTCAAAAGATACGCAGTATTTT. The encoded protein is CAWSSKDTQYF.

This clone was picked up one time. The chain links TRBV5-1 to TRBJ2-5; 12 bases line up with TRBD2. The CDR3 spans 14 residues. V shed 4 bases and J 4 bases; nucleotides not matched to a gene: 2. Germline values: CDR1 SGHRS, CDR2 YFSETQ. The CDR3 sequence: CASSQGLAGETQYF. The CDR3 coding sequence is TGCGCCAGCAGCCAGGGACTAGCGGGAGAGACCCAGTACTTC.

This clone came up once. Germline is not matched at one junction end, which may reflect a read error. The rearrangement uses TRBV5-1 and TRBJ2-7, with a possible D match to TRBD1 (6 bases). CDR1 and CDR2 (germline): SGHRS, YFSETQ. There are 11 residues in the CDR3. CDR3 loop: CASSSGQKLFF. For the CDR3, the DNA is TGCGCCAGCAGCTCCGGACAGAAACTATTCTTC.

V and J are TRBV30 and TRBJ2-7; possible D gene TRBD2, 5 bases. Germline CDR1 is GTSNPN and CDR2 is SVGIG (reference sequence). Trimming stripped 1 base from V and 4 bases from J, with 17 bases between. This CDR3 comprises 15 residues. The CDR3 sequence: CAWSAARVRPYEQYF. The CDR3 bases are TGTGCCTGGAGTGCTGCGAGGGTCAGACCATACGAGCAGTACTTC.

The V gene is TRBV19, the J gene TRBJ1-5; a possible D gene is TRBD1 (6 bases). V dropped 9 bases and J dropped 0 bases, with 9 bases sitting between them. The CDR3 has 13 amino acids. From germline, CDR1 is LNHDA and CDR2 SQIVND (reference sequence). As DNA, the CDR3 is TGTGCCAGGGACAGTTATAGCAATCAGCCCCAGCATTTT. Its protein product is CARDSYSNQPQHF.

V and J are TRBV29-1 and TRBJ1-1, with D unresolved. CDR1 is SQVTM, CDR2 ANQGSEA, per germline. The CDR3 consists of 14 residues. Deletions cut 7 bases from V and 3 bases from J, with 18 bases between. The CDR3, as DNA: TGCAGCGCCACACGGAGGGCTCCTGACACTGAAGCTTTCTTT. Residues: CSATRRAPDTEAFF.

The chain carries TRBV5-1 and TRBJ1-1; D gene ambiguous. V lost 2 bases, J lost 3 bases, and 8 bases lay in between. The germline gives CDR1 SGHRS, CDR2 YFSETQ. The CDR3 extends over 13 amino acids. Here the CDR3 DNA reads TGCGCCAGCAGCTTAACAAGCGACACTGAAGCTTTCTTT. Translated: CASSLTSDTEAFF.

The chain uses TRBV5-1 and TRBJ2-3; D is undetermined. Trimming cost V 2 bases and J 0 bases, with 10 bases left between them. This CDR3 is 15 amino acids long. Germline assignment: CDR1 SGHRS and CDR2 YFSETQ. The CDR3 loop is CASSFGLTSTDTQYF. The CDR3 DNA follows: TGCGCCAGCAGCTTCGGCCTGACTAGCACAGATACGCAGTATTTT.

Only one count was recorded for this clone. The chain employs TRBV6-5 and TRBJ2-7; perhaps TRBD1 as D (7 bases). The CDR3 loop spans 14 amino acids. The V gene lost 2 bases and the J gene lost 6 bases, with 14 bases spanning the gap. CDR1 is MNHEY, CDR2 SVGAGI, per germline. Here the CDR3 DNA reads TGTGCCAGCAGTTACACAGGGGAGGTTGGCGAGCAGTACTTC. Protein sequence: CASSYTGEVGEQYF.

This sequence joins TRBV18 and TRBJ2-2; 7 bases map to TRBD1. The trim removed 0 bases at V and 3 bases at J, leaving 4 bases unmatched. The CDR3 runs to 16 residues. Germline loops: CDR1 KGHSH, CDR2 LQKENI. The CDR3 nucleotides read TGTGCCAGCTCACCACCAGACACAGGGGACACCGGGGAGCTGTTTTTT. Its protein product is CASSPPDTGDTGELFF.

V gene TRBV18 combines with J gene TRBJ2-6; D ambiguous. The V and J ends lost 10 bases and 0 bases respectively, with 7 bases between them. The CDR3 extends over 13 amino acids. Per the germline V gene, CDR1 is KGHSH and CDR2 is LQKENI. The CDR3 protein is CATRISGANVLTF. The CDR3 nucleotides are TGTGCCACCCGTATCTCTGGGGCCAACGTCCTGACTTTC.

The chain couples TRBV11-2 to TRBJ2-1; TRBD2 might be the D (5 bases). Germline V gives CDR1 SGHAT, CDR2 FQNNGV. Between the trimmed V and J ends, which lost 2 bases and 3 bases, there was a span of 11 bases. The CDR3 consists of 15 residues. Written as DNA, the CDR3 is TGTGCCAGCAGCTTATCGGGAAACCACTACAATGAGCAGTTCTTC. Protein: CASSLSGNHYNEQFF.

This sequence joins TRBV5-1 and TRBJ2-7; TRBD2 aligns across 11 bases. This CDR3 spans 18 amino acids. Germline V gene lookup returns CDR1 SGHRS and CDR2 YFSETQ. J gave up 5 bases and V 0 bases, and 13 bases lay outside the gene matches. The CDR3 coding sequence is TGCGCCAGCAGCTTGGCAATAGCGGGAGGGGCGGCAATCCACGAGCAGTACTTC. Translated: CASSLAIAGGAAIHEQYF.

The J gene is TRBJ2-3, the V gene TRBV11-2, with TRBD2 matching 8 bases. The germline gives CDR1 SGHAT, CDR2 FQNNGV. The length of the CDR3 is 15 residues. The junction had 2 bases not matched to a gene; V was cut back by 2 bases and J by 1 base. CDR3 bases: TGTGCCAGCAGCTTATCGACTAGCGGCACAGATACGCAGTATTTT. Translated, it gives CASSLSTSGTDTQYF.

This clone was counted once. The J gene is TRBJ1-1, the V gene TRBV6-1, with D perhaps matching TRBD1 (6 bases). The germline gives CDR1 MNHNS, CDR2 SASEGT. The CDR3 runs 15 residues. Between the trimmed V and J ends, which lost 3 bases and 1 base, there was a span of 12 bases. The CDR3 nucleotides are TGTGCCAGCAGTGATATGGGACACTGGAACACTGAAGCTTTCTTT. Translating it yields CASSDMGHWNTEAFF.